This T cell receptor beta chain emerged from a study of blood T cell repertoires in COVID-19. Across the whole study: The study drew acute and convalescent COVID-19 samples from the United States, Italy and Spain. PBMCs, B-cell-depleted T cells, or T cells were the source of the cDNA or gDNA that made up the material.

Original handling: Reference gene primer amplification gave estimated nucleated cell counts. Only in-frame clones appear in the TCRdb table, and some are missing; sequencing was by immunoSEQ multiplex PCR. For V, J and clone size, that table is used; D and trimming come from the DNA. The profile shows roughly 250,000 clones, around 87% of them singletons. This CDR3 has 13 residues. The ends were cut back, 2 bases at V and 7 bases at J, with 9 bases in the middle. The germline gives CDR1 SGHAT, CDR2 FQNNGV. This rearrangement joins TRBV11-2 to TRBJ1-5; D not resolved. Sequenced sample: peripheral blood. This TCR came from a woman aged 50 to 60 with acute or convalescent COVID-19. DNA for the CDR3: TGTGCCAGCAGCTTATCCTTCGGGCAGCCCCAGCATTTT. It yields the protein CASSLSFGQPQHF.